Shown below are 12 T cell receptor beta chains from a single sample sequenced in a study of CD8 T cells in ankylosing spondylitis. TCRdb reprocessed the 5' RACE reads via MiXCR and lists one record per CDR3 protein. The sample holds some 300,000 distinct CDR3 sequences; around 21% are singletons and the top ten take about 3.5%. Sequenced material: blood, either unsorted or a sorted T cell fraction (not recorded which). The receptor source for this set is a female donor with ankylosing spondylitis or in good health (not recorded which).

The rearrangement links TRBV7-2 to TRBJ2-1, with D unresolved. This CDR3 is 15 amino acids long. Germline assignment: CDR1 SGHTA and CDR2 FQGNSA. Trimming removed 3 bases from V and 0 bases from J, with 9 bases in between. CDR3 in amino acids: CASSFDLTSYNEQFF. CDR3 coding DNA: TGTGCCAGCAGCTTCGACCTGACCTCCTACAATGAGCAGTTCTTC. The complete variable domain, with remaining parts taken from reference TRBV7-2 and TRBJ2-1, reads GAGVSQSPSNKVTEKGKDVELRCDPISGHTALYWYRQSLGQGLEFLIYFQGNSAPDKSGLPSDRFSAERTGGSVSTLTIQRTQQEDSAVYLCASSFDLTSYNEQFFGPGTRLTVL.

The gene calls are TRBV10-1 and TRBJ2-2; D ambiguous. Trimming left V 4 bases short and J 2 bases short, with 8 bases between. Germline V gene sequence: CDR1 WNHNN, CDR2 SYGVQD (reference sequence). This CDR3 has 14 amino acids. CDR3 in amino acids: CASSGLLNTGELFF. CDR3 nucleotides: TGCGCCAGCAGTGGGCTCCTAAACACCGGGGAGCTGTTTTTT.

This clonotype was observed a few times. The chain couples TRBV12-3 or TRBV12-4 to TRBJ1-3, with D unresolved. V lost 2 bases and J lost 4, with 9 bases in between. This CDR3 has 14 residues. The chain's CDR3 is CASSLRVDGNTIYF. CDR3 bases: TGTGCCAGCAGTTTACGAGTGGACGGAAACACCATATATTTT.

This clonotype was counted ten times or more. J is TRBJ1-5 and V is TRBV5-5; no firm D call. The length of the CDR3 is 13 residues. CDR1 is SGHKS and CDR2 is YYEKEE in the germline V gene (reference sequence). V lost 4 bases to trimming and J lost 5 bases, with 10 bases between them. For the CDR3, the DNA is TGTGCCAGCAGCCTGACCTACTATCAGCCCCAGCATTTT. Its translation is CASSLTYYQPQHF.

This clonotype was observed a few times. This chain links TRBV13 with TRBJ2-7; tentatively, D is TRBD2 (6 bases). Per the germline V gene, CDR1 is PRHDT and CDR2 is FYEKMQ (reference sequence). The CDR3 is 14 residues long. The V and J ends lost 5 bases and 0 bases respectively, with 11 bases between them. CDR3 sequence (DNA): TGTGCCAGCAGCCGTGCGGGGAGCTCCTACGAGCAGTACTTC. It specifies CASSRAGSSYEQYF.

This clonotype was counted at least ten times. This rearrangement joins TRBV20-1 to TRBJ2-3; 10 nucleotides line up with TRBD2. The CDR3 loop spans 15 amino acids. V was clipped by 3 bases and J by 4 bases; unmatched bases: 7. CDR1 and CDR2 (germline): DFQATT, SNEGSKA (reference sequence). Here the CDR3 DNA reads TGCAGTGCTAGGGTTCCTAGCGGGAGCGCAGATACGCAGTATTTT. Translating it yields CSARVPSGSADTQYF.

V is TRBV12-3 or TRBV12-4 and J is TRBJ2-1; a weak D match, TRBD2 (7 bases). The CDR3 length is 18 residues. With 4 bases removed from V and 9 bases from J, the gap between germline ends came to 28 bases. The CDR3 spells CASSSGGVWDKATVEQFF. The CDR3 nucleotides read TGTGCCAGCAGTTCGGGGGGTGTTTGGGACAAGGCCACCGTTGAGCAGTTCTTC.

This clonotype has more than one count but fewer than ten. The chain couples TRBV12-3 or TRBV12-4 to TRBJ1-1, with TRBD1 as a possible D gene (6 bases). The CDR3 length is 14 residues. V was clipped by 3 bases and J by 5 bases, with 13 bases between them. The CDR3 loop is CASSFGGQGTEAFF. The DNA of the CDR3 is TGTGCCAGCAGTTTCGGGGGGCAGGGGACTGAAGCTTTCTTT.

The rearrangement joins TRBV7-2 to TRBJ2-7; TRBD2 aligns across 13 bases. Trimming cost V 5 bases and J 3 bases; bases outside gene matches: 7. Germline CDR1 reads SGHTA; CDR2 reads FQGNSA. CDR3 size: 16 residues. CDR3 in amino acids: CASSRTSGRSSYEQYF. In nucleotides, the CDR3 is TGTGCCAGCAGCCGGACTAGCGGGAGATCAAGCTACGAGCAGTACTTC.

On this clonotype itself: No conserved phenylalanine or tryptophan is present at the end of the CDR3, so a read error is the likely explanation. The chain couples TRBV20-1 to TRBJ1-1; possible D gene TRBD1, 5 bases. The V end was cut by 3 bases, the J end by 1 base, with 9 bases between. The germline gives CDR1 DFQATT, CDR2 SNEGSKA (reference sequence). The CDR3 contains 13 residues. CDR3 protein: CSARGRRNTEAFL. In DNA, the CDR3 is TGCAGTGCTAGGGGACGGCGGAACACTGAAGCTTTCTTA.

This clonotype was recorded many times. The CDR3 loop is CAISGGSGSGELFF. DNA for the CDR3: TGTGCCATCTCCGGCGGGTCAGGTTCCGGGGAGCTGTTTTTT. The chain couples TRBV10-3 to TRBJ2-2; tentatively, D is TRBD2 (5 bases). Germline-derived CDR1 and CDR2 are ENHRY and SYGVKD. V gave up 8 bases and J gave up 6 bases, with 16 bases separating them. The CDR3 covers 14 residues.

V is TRBV6-2 or TRBV6-3 and J is TRBJ2-1; the match to TRBD2 covers 8 bases. Germline CDR1 MNHEY, CDR2 SVGEGT. The length of the CDR3 is 15 residues. J was trimmed by 5 bases and V by 3 bases; bases with no gene match: 6. The CDR3 nucleotides are TGTGCCAGCAGTTATAGTACTAGCGGAGACAATGAGCAGTTCTTC. Protein sequence: CASSYSTSGDNEQFF.